The present T cell receptor (beta chain) was sequenced within a study of early T cells in non-severe SARS-CoV-2 infection. Study details: Sequencing targeted bulk RNA from unsorted whole blood, leaving chains unpaired. Regarding the study as a whole: VDJdb matches were skewed toward anti-spike CD8 T cell responses.

Attachment of unique molecular identifiers was made to individual cDNA molecules. TCRdb independently ran MiXCR on the 5' RACE reads; one entry per CDR3 protein. Altogether more than 85,000 distinct CDR3 sequences are present, around 12% being singletons, with the ten largest covering approximately 3.5%. The junction had 9 bases not matched to a gene; V was cut back by 5 bases and J by 8 bases. The V gene's germline CDR1 is MNHEY and CDR2 SVGAGI. The CDR3 totals 15 residues. The table lists this clonotype with many counts. Its antigen remains unidentified. Here the sequenced sample was whole blood, taken at baseline. The receptor was isolated from an adult who was a healthcare worker with PCR-confirmed SARS-CoV-2 infection or an uninfected control (not recorded which). The chain carries TRBV6-5 and TRBJ1-4; TRBD1 aligns across 9 bases. The CDR3 DNA is TGTGCCAGCAGTCCCGCCGGGACAGGGAAGGAAAAACTGTTTTTT. It yields the protein CASSPAGTGKEKLFF.